This T cell receptor beta chain was sequenced in a study of tissue T cells after allogeneic stem cell transplantation. Turning to the study itself: Patients with graft-versus-host disease had grafts: several unmodified, three CD34-selected and T-cell-depleted.

The germline V gene encodes CDR1 ENHRY and CDR2 SYGVKD. The CDR3 has 14 residues. V shed 4 bases, J shed 3 bases, and the junction held 5 bases outside the gene matches. Survey-depth TCRbeta CDR3 sequencing reported V/J genes and productive frequencies. Data came from immunoSEQ multiplex PCR; TCRdb stores just in-frame clones and leaves some out. This sample has around 24,000 clones, with 91% found just once. This receptor was taken from a male donor at least 60 years old who later had graft-versus-host disease after an allogeneic stem cell transplant. The chain carries TRBV10-3 and TRBJ1-2; the match to TRBD1 covers 7 bases. The starting material was blood, obtained before transplantation. The CDR3 loop is CAISGIDRDYGYTF. CDR3 DNA sequence: TGTGCCATCAGTGGAATTGACAGGGACTATGGCTACACCTTC.